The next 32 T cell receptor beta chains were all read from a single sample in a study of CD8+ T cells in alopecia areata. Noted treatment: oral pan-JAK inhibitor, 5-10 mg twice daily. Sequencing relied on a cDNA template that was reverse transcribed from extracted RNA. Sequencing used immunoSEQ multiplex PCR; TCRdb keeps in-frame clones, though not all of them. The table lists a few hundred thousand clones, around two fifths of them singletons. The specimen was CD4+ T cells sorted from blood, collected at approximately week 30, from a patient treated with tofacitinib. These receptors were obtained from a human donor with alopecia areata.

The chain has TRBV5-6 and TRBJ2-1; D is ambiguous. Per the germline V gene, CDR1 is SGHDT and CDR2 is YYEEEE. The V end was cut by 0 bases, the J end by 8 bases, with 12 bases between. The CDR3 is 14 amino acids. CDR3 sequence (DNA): TGTGCCAGCAGCTTGGCCGCTAGGACCGATGAGCAGTTCTTC. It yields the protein CASSLAARTDEQFF.

CDR3 sequence reads: CASSPGDGNQPQHF. The CDR3 DNA reads as TGTGCCAGCTCACCAGGGGACGGCAATCAGCCCCAGCATTTT. The J gene is TRBJ1-5, the V gene TRBV18, with D possibly matching TRBD1 (5 bases). This CDR3 contains 14 residues. V was trimmed by 2 bases and J by 2 bases, leaving 7 bases between them. Germline V gene sequence: CDR1 KGHSH, CDR2 LQKENI.

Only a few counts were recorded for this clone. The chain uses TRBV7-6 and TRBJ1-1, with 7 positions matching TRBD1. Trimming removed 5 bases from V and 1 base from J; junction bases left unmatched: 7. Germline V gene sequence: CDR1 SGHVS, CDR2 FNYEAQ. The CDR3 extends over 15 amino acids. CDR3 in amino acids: CASSAQQGPNTEAFF. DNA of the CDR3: TGTGCCAGCAGCGCACAACAGGGGCCGAACACTGAAGCTTTCTTT. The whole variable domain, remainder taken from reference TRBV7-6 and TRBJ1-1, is GAGVSQSPRYKVTKRGQDVALRCDPISGHVSLYWYRQALGQGPEFLTYFNYEAQQDKSGLPNDRFSAERPEGSISTLTIQRTEQRDSAMYRCASSAQQGPNTEAFFGQGTRLTVV.

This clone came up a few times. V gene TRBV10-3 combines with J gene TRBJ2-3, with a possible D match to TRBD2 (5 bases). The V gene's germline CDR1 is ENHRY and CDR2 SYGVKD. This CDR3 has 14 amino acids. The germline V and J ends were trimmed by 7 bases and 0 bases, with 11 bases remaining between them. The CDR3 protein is CAINKGGSTDTQYF. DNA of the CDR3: TGTGCCATCAATAAAGGCGGGAGCACAGATACGCAGTATTTT.

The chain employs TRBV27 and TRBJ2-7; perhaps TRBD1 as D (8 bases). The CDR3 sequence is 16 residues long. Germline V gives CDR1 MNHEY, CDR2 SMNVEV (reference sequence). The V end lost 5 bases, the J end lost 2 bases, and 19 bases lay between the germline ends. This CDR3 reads CASSDLQGGRTYEQYF. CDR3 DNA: TGTGCCAGCAGTGATTTACAGGGGGGGAGGACCTACGAGCAGTACTTC.

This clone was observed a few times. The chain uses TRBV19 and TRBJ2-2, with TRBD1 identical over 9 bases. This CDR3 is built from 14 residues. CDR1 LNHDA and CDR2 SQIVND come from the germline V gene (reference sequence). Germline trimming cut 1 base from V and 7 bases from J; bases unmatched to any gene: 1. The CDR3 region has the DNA TGTGCCAGTAGTATAGGGACAGGGGTCGGGGAGCTGTTTTTT. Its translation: CASSIGTGVGELFF.

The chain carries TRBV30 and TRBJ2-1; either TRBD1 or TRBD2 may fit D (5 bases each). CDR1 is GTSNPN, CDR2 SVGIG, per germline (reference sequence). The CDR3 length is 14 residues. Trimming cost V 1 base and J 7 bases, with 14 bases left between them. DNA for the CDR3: TGTGCCTGGAGTGAAGGGGCGGGTAGTAATGAGCAGTTCTTC. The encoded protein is CAWSEGAGSNEQFF.

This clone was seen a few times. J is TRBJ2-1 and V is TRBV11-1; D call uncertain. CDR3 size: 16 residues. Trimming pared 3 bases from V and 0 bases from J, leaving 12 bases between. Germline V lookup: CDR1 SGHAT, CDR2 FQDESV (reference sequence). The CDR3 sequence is CASSLDPRSSYNEQFF. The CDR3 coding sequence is TGTGCCAGCAGCTTGGATCCCCGGAGCTCCTACAATGAGCAGTTCTTC.

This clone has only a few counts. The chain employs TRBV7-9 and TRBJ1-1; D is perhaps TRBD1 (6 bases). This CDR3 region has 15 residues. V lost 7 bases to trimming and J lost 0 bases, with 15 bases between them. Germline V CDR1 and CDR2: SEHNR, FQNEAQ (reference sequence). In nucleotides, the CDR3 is TGTGCCAGCACCCCGGAAGGGGGGGTGAACACTGAAGCTTTCTTT. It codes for CASTPEGGVNTEAFF.

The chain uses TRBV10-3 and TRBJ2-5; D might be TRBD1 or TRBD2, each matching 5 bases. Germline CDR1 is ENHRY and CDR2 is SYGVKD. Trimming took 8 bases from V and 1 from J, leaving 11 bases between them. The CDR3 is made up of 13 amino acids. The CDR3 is CAIGTPPQETQYF. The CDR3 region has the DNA TGTGCCATCGGGACGCCTCCCCAAGAGACCCAGTACTTC.

CDR3 coding DNA: TGTGCCACCAGCAGAGATCAGGAGAGGAACGAGCAGTACTTC. Translation: CATSRDQERNEQYF. This chain links TRBV15 with TRBJ2-7; D call uncertain. The germline V gene encodes CDR1 LNHNV and CDR2 YYDKDF (reference sequence). This CDR3 is built from 14 residues. Trimming left V 0 bases short and J 5 bases short, with 11 bases between.

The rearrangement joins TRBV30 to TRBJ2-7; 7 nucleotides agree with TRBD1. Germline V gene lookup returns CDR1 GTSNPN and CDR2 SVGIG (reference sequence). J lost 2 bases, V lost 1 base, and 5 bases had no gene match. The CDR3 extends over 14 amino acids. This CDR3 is CAWSGGGRPYEQYF. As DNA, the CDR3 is TGTGCCTGGAGTGGAGGGGGCAGGCCCTACGAGCAGTACTTC.

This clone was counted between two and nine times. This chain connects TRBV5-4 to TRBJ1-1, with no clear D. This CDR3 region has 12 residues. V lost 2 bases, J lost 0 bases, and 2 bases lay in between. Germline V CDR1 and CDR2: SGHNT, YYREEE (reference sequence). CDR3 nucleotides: TGTGCCAGCAGCTTAGTGAACACTGAAGCTTTCTTT. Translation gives CASSLVNTEAFF.

The CDR3 DNA follows: TGTGCCGAGGCTAGCGGGATCAGCGGGGAGACCCAGTACTTC. The encoded protein is CAEASGISGETQYF. This chain links TRBV6-1 with TRBJ2-5, with 9 bases aligning to TRBD2. The CDR3 contains 14 residues. The trim removed 11 bases at V and 5 bases at J, leaving 12 bases unmatched. Germline CDR1 is MNHNS and CDR2 is SASEGT.

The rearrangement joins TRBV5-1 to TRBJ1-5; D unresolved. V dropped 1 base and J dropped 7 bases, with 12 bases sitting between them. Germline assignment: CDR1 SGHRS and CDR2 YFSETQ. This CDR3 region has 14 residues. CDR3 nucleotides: TGCGCCAGCAGCTTGCCTGGGGATGACCAGCCCCAGCATTTT. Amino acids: CASSLPGDDQPQHF.

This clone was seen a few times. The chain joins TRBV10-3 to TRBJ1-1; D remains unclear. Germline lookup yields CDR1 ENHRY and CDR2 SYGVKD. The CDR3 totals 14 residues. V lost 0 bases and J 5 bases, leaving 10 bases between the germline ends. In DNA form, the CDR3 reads TGTGCCATCAGTGAGTCCCACACTCCTACTGAAGCTTTCTTT. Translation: CAISESHTPTEAFF.

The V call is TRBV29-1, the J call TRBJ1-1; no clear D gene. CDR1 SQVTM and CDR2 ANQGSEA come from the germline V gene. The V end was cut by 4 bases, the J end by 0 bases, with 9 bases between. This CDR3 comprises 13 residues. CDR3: CSVASAMNTEAFF. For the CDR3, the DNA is TGCAGCGTTGCGTCAGCTATGAACACTGAAGCTTTCTTT.

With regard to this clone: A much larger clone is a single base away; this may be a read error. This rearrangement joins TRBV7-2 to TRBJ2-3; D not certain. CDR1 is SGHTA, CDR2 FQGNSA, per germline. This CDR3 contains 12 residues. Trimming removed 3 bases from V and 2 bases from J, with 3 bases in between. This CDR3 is CASSLITDTQYF. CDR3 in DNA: TGTGCCAGCAGCTTGATCACAGATACGCAGTATTTT.

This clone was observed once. CDR3 coding DNA: TGTGCCAGCAGCTGGGGCTTGTCGACTAGCACATCTTACGAGCAGTACTTC. It translates to CASSWGLSTSTSYEQYF. This chain joins TRBV5-6 and TRBJ2-7, with TRBD2 identical over 7 bases. The CDR3 loop spans 17 amino acids. Germline V lookup: CDR1 SGHDT, CDR2 YYEEEE. V gave up 3 bases and J gave up 4 bases; unmatched junction bases: 16.

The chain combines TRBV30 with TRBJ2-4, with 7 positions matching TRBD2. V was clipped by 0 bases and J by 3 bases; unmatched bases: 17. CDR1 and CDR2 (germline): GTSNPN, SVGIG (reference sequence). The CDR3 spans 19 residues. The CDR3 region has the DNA TGTGCCTGGAGTGTACCTACTAGCGCAACCCTCTGGGGCAAAAACATTCAGTACTTC. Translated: CAWSVPTSATLWGKNIQYF. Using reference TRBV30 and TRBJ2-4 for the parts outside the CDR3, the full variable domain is SQTIHQWPATLVQPVGSPLSLECTVEGTSNPNLYWYRQAAGRGLQLLFYSVGIGQISSEVPQNLSASRPQDRQFILSSKKLLLSDSGFYLCAWSVPTSATLWGKNIQYFGAGTRLSVL.

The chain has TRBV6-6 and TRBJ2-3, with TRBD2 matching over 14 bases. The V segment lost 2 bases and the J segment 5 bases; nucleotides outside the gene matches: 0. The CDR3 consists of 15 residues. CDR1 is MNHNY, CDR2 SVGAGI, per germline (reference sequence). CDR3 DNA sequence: TGTGCCAGCAGTTACGGGACTAGCGGGGGAGATACGCAGTATTTT. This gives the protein CASSYGTSGGDTQYF.

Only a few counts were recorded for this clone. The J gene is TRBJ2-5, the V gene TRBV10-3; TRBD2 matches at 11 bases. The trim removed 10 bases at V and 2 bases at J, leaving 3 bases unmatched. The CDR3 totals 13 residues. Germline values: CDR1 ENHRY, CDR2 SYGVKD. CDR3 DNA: TGTGCCACGGGACTAGCGGCTCAAGAGACCCAGTACTTC. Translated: CATGLAAQETQYF.

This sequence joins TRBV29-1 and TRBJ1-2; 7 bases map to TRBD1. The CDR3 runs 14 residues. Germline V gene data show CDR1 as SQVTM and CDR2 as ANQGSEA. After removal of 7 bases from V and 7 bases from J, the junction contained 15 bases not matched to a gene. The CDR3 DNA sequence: TGCAGCGCCATTACCTACAGGGGAGAAATTGGCTACACCTTC. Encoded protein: CSAITYRGEIGYTF.

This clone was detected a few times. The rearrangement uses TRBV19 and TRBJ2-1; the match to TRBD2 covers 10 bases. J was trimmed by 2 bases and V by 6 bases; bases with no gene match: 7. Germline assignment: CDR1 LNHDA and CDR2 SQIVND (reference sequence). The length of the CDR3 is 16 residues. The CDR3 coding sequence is TGTGCCAGTAGGCGGGCTAGCGGGAGCACCTACAATGAGCAGTTCTTC. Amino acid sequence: CASRRASGSTYNEQFF.

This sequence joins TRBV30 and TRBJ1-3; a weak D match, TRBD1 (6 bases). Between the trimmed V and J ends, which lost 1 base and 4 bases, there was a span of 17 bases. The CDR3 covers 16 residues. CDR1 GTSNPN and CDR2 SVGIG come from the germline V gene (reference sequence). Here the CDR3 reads CAWSDLKTGNGNTIYF. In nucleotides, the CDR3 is TGTGCCTGGAGTGACCTTAAGACAGGCAACGGAAACACCATATATTTT.

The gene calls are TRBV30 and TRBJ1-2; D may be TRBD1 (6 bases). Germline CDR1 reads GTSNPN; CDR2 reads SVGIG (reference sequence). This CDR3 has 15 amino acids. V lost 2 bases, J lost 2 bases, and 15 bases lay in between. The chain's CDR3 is CAWSHTGTTNYGYTF. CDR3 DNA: TGTGCCTGGAGTCATACCGGGACAACAAACTATGGCTACACCTTC.

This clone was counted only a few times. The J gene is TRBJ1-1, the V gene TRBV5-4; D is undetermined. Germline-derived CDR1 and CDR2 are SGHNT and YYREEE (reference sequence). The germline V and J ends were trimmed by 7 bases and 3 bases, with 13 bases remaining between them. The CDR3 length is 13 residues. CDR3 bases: TGTGCCAGCCGTCTCCTAGAGGACACTGAAGCTTTCTTT. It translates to CASRLLEDTEAFF.

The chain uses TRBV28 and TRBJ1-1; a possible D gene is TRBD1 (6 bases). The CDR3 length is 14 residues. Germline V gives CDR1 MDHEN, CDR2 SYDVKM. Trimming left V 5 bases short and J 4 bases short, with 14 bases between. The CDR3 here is CASSGQPSRTEAFF. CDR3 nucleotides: TGTGCCAGCAGTGGACAGCCGTCTCGCACTGAAGCTTTCTTT.

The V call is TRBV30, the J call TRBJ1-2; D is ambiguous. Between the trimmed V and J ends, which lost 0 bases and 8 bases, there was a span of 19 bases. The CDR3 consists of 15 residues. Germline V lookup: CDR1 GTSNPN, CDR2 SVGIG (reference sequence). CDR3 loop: CAWSVLSLRTMGYTF. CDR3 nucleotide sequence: TGTGCCTGGAGTGTACTGTCTTTACGTACTATGGGCTACACCTTC.

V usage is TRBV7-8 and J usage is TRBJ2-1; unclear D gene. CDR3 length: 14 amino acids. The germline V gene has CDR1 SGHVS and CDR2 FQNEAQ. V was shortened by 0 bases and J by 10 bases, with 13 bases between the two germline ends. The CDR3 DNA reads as TGTGCCAGCAGCTTAGCGGATGCCCGTCGGGAGCAGTTCTTC. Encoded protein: CASSLADARREQFF.

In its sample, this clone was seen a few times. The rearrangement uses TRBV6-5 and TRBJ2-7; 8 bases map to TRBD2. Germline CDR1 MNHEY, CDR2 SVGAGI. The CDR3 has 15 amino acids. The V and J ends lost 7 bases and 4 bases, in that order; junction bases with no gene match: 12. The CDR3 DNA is TGTGCCAGCACCCCGGAGGTAGCGGGACCTTACGAGCAGTACTTC. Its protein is CASTPEVAGPYEQYF.

This CDR3 reads CASSPVDGSYNEQFF. The CDR3 DNA follows: TGTGCCAGCAGCCCAGTCGATGGGTCCTACAATGAGCAGTTCTTC. The rearrangement uses TRBV5-6 and TRBJ2-1, with D unresolved. CDR1 and CDR2 from the germline V gene are SGHDT and YYEEEE. The CDR3 has 15 residues. Trimming shortened V by 4 bases and J by 1 base, and 12 bases separated the two germline ends. The full variable domain, rest sourced from reference TRBV5-6 and TRBJ2-1, is DAGVTQSPTHLIKTRGQQVTLRCSPKSGHDTVSWYQQALGQGPQFIFQYYEEEERQRGNFPDRFSGHQFPNYSSELNVNALLLGDSALYLCASSPVDGSYNEQFFGPGTRLTVL.